This T cell receptor (beta chain) was recorded in a study of cytomegalovirus exposure and HLA in healthy donors. Broader study findings: It was confirmed in vitro that a few of the CMV-associated chains were specific for CMV antigens. Most sequenced TCRs were rare (though some public TCRs occurred in many donors).

There are 15 residues in the CDR3. Deletions cut 1 base from V and 3 bases from J, with 12 bases between. Germline values: CDR1 MNHEY, CDR2 SMNVEV (reference sequence). Clones were read by immunoSEQ multiplex PCR, and TCRdb kept only the in-frame ones, dropping some. Here the sample spans under 200,000 clones, less than 90% being singletons. It was the approximately 120-subject validation cohort, separate from the roughly 700-subject first cohort, to which the donors belonged. Turning to this clone: Its cognate antigen is unknown.

The sequence came from a woman between 18 and 30 years old in good health and CMV-seronegative. Sample: PBMCs. The chain couples TRBV27 to TRBJ1-2; possibly TRBD1 for D (5 bases). CDR3 in amino acids: CASSLYSGRDYGYTF. CDR3 bases: TGTGCCAGCAGTTTATATTCAGGGAGGGACTATGGCTACACCTTC.